What follows are 11 T cell receptor beta chains derived from one specimen sequenced in a study of shared clonotypes between healthy human individuals. TCRdb keeps only in-frame clones here, not all; method: immunoSEQ multiplex PCR. Here the sample spans around 940,000 clones, approximately 76% being singletons. Sequencing input: memory CD4+ T cells sorted from blood. As for subset: CD45RA-negative fraction. Source of these receptors: a man aged 18 to 35 in good health.

This chain uses TRBV5-1 with TRBJ2-7, with a possible D match to TRBD1 (6 bases). The CDR3 is 13 residues long. The V end lost 3 bases, the J end lost 3 bases, and 10 bases lay between the germline ends. Germline values: CDR1 SGHRS, CDR2 YFSETQ. DNA of the CDR3: TGCGCCAGCAGCTATTTACAGGGCTACGAGCAGTACTTC. Its translation is CASSYLQGYEQYF.

The chain is built from TRBV5-6 and TRBJ2-2, with D perhaps TRBD2 (6 bases). With 0 bases removed from V and 0 bases from J, the gap between germline ends came to 15 bases. CDR1 and CDR2 (germline): SGHDT, YYEEEE. The CDR3 is 18 amino acids. CDR3 in DNA: TGTGCCAGCAGCTTGGCCGGGGAGGTTACCCCGAACACCGGGGAGCTGTTTTTT. The encoded protein is CASSLAGEVTPNTGELFF.

J is TRBJ2-2 and V is TRBV11-3; D is perhaps TRBD2 (5 bases). Germline loops: CDR1 SGHNT, CDR2 YENEEA. This CDR3 has 15 amino acids. The germline V and J ends were trimmed by 1 base and 5 bases, with 11 bases remaining between them. The CDR3 region is CASSLAGVGTGELFF. The DNA for the CDR3 is TGTGCCAGCAGCTTAGCCGGGGTAGGGACCGGGGAGCTGTTTTTT.

The chain carries TRBV19 and TRBJ1-2; D not resolved. From germline, CDR1 is LNHDA and CDR2 SQIVND (reference sequence). CDR3 length: 13 amino acids. V lost 6 bases, J lost 4 bases, and 12 bases lay in between. CDR3 amino acids: CASSLGQTYGYTF. As DNA, the CDR3 is TGTGCCAGTAGCCTCGGGCAGACCTATGGCTACACCTTC.

J is TRBJ1-1 and V is TRBV6-5; D perhaps matches TRBD1 (5 bases). Germline CDR1 is MNHEY and CDR2 is SVGAGI. This CDR3 is built from 16 residues. V was pared by 2 bases and J by 3 bases, with 16 bases between. In DNA form, the CDR3 reads TGTGCCAGCAGTTACGGGTTGTCGTGGGGGTACACTGAAGCTTTCTTT. This encodes CASSYGLSWGYTEAFF.

The CDR3 reads CASSQEAGSNQPQHF. The CDR3 region has the DNA TGCGCCAGCAGCCAAGAGGCGGGTAGCAATCAGCCCCAGCATTTT. This chain joins TRBV4-1 and TRBJ1-5; unclear D gene. The CDR3 has 15 residues. Looked up from germline, CDR1 is MGHRA and CDR2 is YSYEKL. V shed 0 bases and J shed 0 bases, with 6 bases lying between them.

J is TRBJ1-2 and V is TRBV6-6, with 8 bases that match TRBD1. The CDR3 is 15 residues long. In germline, CDR1 is MNHNY, CDR2 SVGAGI (reference sequence). The V segment lost 6 bases and the J segment 2 bases; nucleotides outside the gene matches: 8. This CDR3 is CASRQGQGSNYGYTF. CDR3 nucleotide sequence: TGTGCCAGCAGACAAGGACAGGGCTCAAACTATGGCTACACCTTC.

The chain combines TRBV18 with TRBJ2-7; TRBD1 agrees at 9 bases. CDR3 length: 15 amino acids. After removal of 3 bases from V and 3 bases from J, the junction contained 6 bases not matched to a gene. CDR1 is KGHSH, CDR2 LQKENI, per germline. This CDR3 is CASSPLPGQGYEQYF. CDR3 bases: TGTGCCAGCTCACCCTTGCCGGGACAGGGCTACGAGCAGTACTTC.

This clone was counted a single time. The CDR3 reads CAISAAGRGTYEQYF. CDR3 nucleotides: TGTGCCATCAGTGCGGCAGGAAGGGGGACCTACGAGCAGTACTTC. The rearrangement uses TRBV10-3 and TRBJ2-7; the D gene is possibly TRBD1 (6 bases). Germline V CDR1 and CDR2: ENHRY, SYGVKD. Between the trimmed V and J ends, which lost 4 bases and 2 bases, there was a span of 15 bases. The CDR3 contains 15 residues.

This rearrangement joins TRBV5-1 to TRBJ1-2; D gene uncertain. Trimming cost V 0 bases and J 6 bases, with 9 bases left between them. CDR1 is SGHRS and CDR2 is YFSETQ in the germline V gene. The CDR3 length is 13 residues. The CDR3 is CASSLDTADGYTF. For the CDR3, the DNA is TGCGCCAGCAGCTTGGATACAGCCGATGGCTACACCTTC.

The rearrangement links TRBV2 to TRBJ2-3, with a tentative D call TRBD2 (5 bases). Trimming removed 8 bases at V and 9 bases at J, with 12 bases between. The CDR3 has 11 amino acids. The germline CDR1 and CDR2 sequences are SNHLY and FYNNEI. CDR3 in amino acids: CASSKTITQYF. The CDR3 DNA reads TGTGCCAGCTCCAAGACTATAACGCAGTATTTT.